The 26 T cell receptor beta chains reported below all come from one sample, sequenced in a study of T cell repertoires in cytomegalovirus infection. The antigens of these receptors remain unknown. TCRdb reanalysed the reads using MiXCR and keeps one entry per CDR3 protein. The sample holds around 100,000 distinct CDR3 sequences; around a tenth are singletons and the top ten take roughly 31%. The sequencing input was PBMCs, sequenced either directly or after in vitro stimulation (not recorded which). The receptors derive from a human donor in good health (CMV status not recorded). Some clones in this sample may be carry-over from other donors' samples.

This clonotype was recorded a few times. The genes are TRBV19 and TRBJ2-5; 8 nucleotides match TRBD2. The germline CDR1 and CDR2 sequences are LNHDA and SQIVND (reference sequence). J lost 1 base, V lost 6 bases, and 4 bases had no gene match. The CDR3 is made up of 14 amino acids. CDR3 protein: CASSLAGSQETQYF. The CDR3 DNA follows: TGTGCCAGTAGCTTAGCGGGAAGCCAAGAGACCCAGTACTTC. Together with reference TRBV19 and TRBJ2-5, the CDR3 gives the full variable domain: DGGITQSPKYLFRKEGQNVTLSCEQNLNHDAMYWYRQDPGQGLRLIYYSQIVNDFQKGDIAEGYSVSREKKESFPLTVTSAQKNPTAFYLCASSLAGSQETQYFGPGTRLLVL.

The sample holds many counts of this clonotype. This chain connects TRBV24-1 to TRBJ1-1; D ambiguous. Germline V lookup: CDR1 KGHDR, CDR2 SFDVKD. Trimming stripped 3 bases from V and 3 bases from J, with 7 bases between. The CDR3 totals 13 residues. CDR3 residues: CATSDGPDTEAFF. In nucleotides, the CDR3 is TGTGCCACCAGTGATGGACCGGACACTGAAGCTTTCTTT.

Ten or more counts support this clonotype. The chain employs TRBV6-2 or TRBV6-3 and TRBJ2-5, with 9 bases that match TRBD2. CDR1 and CDR2 from the germline V gene are MNHEY and SVGEGT. This CDR3 is 14 amino acids long. The ends lost 7 bases at V and 2 bases at J; junction bases unmatched: 5. CDR3 protein: CASKRLAAQETQYF. CDR3 bases: TGTGCCAGCAAACGACTAGCGGCGCAAGAGACCCAGTACTTC.

This clonotype showed up many times. The chain has TRBV7-3 and TRBJ2-2; 7 bases are shared with TRBD2. Germline CDR1 reads SGHTA; CDR2 reads FQGTGA. The CDR3 covers 14 residues. J gave up 7 bases and V 5 bases, and 7 bases lay outside the gene matches. CDR3 loop: CASSLKRGGGELFF. CDR3 nucleotides: TGTGCCAGCAGCCTAAAGCGGGGAGGCGGGGAGCTGTTTTTT.

This clonotype showed up many times. This chain uses TRBV7-9 with TRBJ2-1, with 7 bases aligning to TRBD2. The CDR3 runs to 15 residues. The J segment lost 7 bases and the V segment lost 4 bases, leaving 10 bases of the junction unmatched. CDR1 SEHNR and CDR2 FQNEAQ come from the germline V gene (reference sequence). The CDR3 nucleotides are TGTGCCAGCAGCTCCGGGGCTAGCGGAATTAATGAGCAGTTCTTC. It yields the protein CASSSGASGINEQFF.

This clonotype showed up just a few times. The chain joins TRBV20-1 to TRBJ2-7; the D gene could be TRBD1 or TRBD2 (5 bases each). The CDR3 is 14 residues long. Trimming shortened V by 5 bases and J by 3 bases, and 17 bases separated the two germline ends. Germline V gene sequence: CDR1 DFQATT, CDR2 SNEGSKA (reference sequence). The CDR3 DNA reads TGCAGTGCTCCCGAGGGGAAGGGCAGCTACGAGCAGTACTTC. Amino acid sequence: CSAPEGKGSYEQYF.

This rearrangement joins TRBV6-2 or TRBV6-3 to TRBJ2-1; 9 bases align to TRBD2. V shed 6 bases and J 2 bases; nucleotides not matched to a gene: 5. Germline-derived CDR1 and CDR2 are MNHEY and SVGEGT. The CDR3 totals 15 residues. The CDR3, as DNA: TGTGCCAGCAGGCCGGTAGCGGGGGCCTACAATGAGCAGTTCTTC. Its translation: CASRPVAGAYNEQFF.

This clonotype was counted a few times. The rearrangement joins TRBV30 to TRBJ1-5; 8 nucleotides agree with TRBD1. This CDR3 contains 15 residues. Germline-derived CDR1 and CDR2 are GTSNPN and SVGIG (reference sequence). The V and J ends lost 3 bases and 0 bases, in that order; junction bases with no gene match: 4. The chain's CDR3 is CAWSEDRVSNQPQHF. In nucleotides, the CDR3 is TGTGCCTGGAGCGAGGACAGGGTTAGCAATCAGCCCCAGCATTTT.

This clonotype was observed at least ten times. This chain joins TRBV7-2 and TRBJ2-1, with D perhaps being TRBD1 or TRBD2 (6 bases each). The CDR3 has 16 amino acids. Trimming took 4 bases from V and 7 from J, leaving 20 bases between them. Germline V gives CDR1 SGHTA, CDR2 FQGNSA. The CDR3 DNA reads as TGTGCCAGCAGCTCACGTAGGCCAGGGGCGGGGAATGAGCAGTTCTTC. Residues: CASSSRRPGAGNEQFF.

This clonotype has ten or more counts. The chain couples TRBV12-3 or TRBV12-4 to TRBJ1-6; D possibly corresponds to TRBD1 (6 bases). Trimming shortened V by 3 bases and J by 0 bases, and 9 bases separated the two germline ends. This CDR3 has 16 amino acids. CDR3 sequence (DNA): TGTGCCAGCAGTTTGGGAGGGGGCTCCTATAATTCACCCCTCCACTTT. Protein sequence: CASSLGGGSYNSPLHF.

This clonotype has only a few counts. DNA for the CDR3: TGTGCCAGCAGTCTCCGGGGACTAGCCGCGAACACCGGGGAGCTGTTTTTT. Protein sequence: CASSLRGLAANTGELFF. The chain has TRBV6-2 or TRBV6-3 and TRBJ2-2; 9 nucleotides match TRBD2. The CDR3 has 17 residues. The V gene's germline CDR1 is MNHEY and CDR2 SVGEGT. V lost 5 bases to trimming and J lost 0 bases; unmatched junction nucleotides: 7.

The chain is built from TRBV7-3 and TRBJ2-3; D is undetermined. CDR1 is SGHTA, CDR2 FQGTGA, per germline. The CDR3 covers 14 residues. V lost 5 bases and J 6 bases, leaving 15 bases between the germline ends. The CDR3 nucleotides are TGTGCCAGCAGCCCCCGCCCATCGCGCGATACGCAGTATTTT. Its protein is CASSPRPSRDTQYF.

This clonotype was seen at least ten times. This rearrangement joins TRBV29-1 to TRBJ2-3; 8 bases agree with TRBD2. V lost 4 bases to trimming and J lost 3 bases; unmatched junction nucleotides: 3. The CDR3 has 13 residues. CDR1 and CDR2 (germline): SQVTM, ANQGSEA. The CDR3 DNA reads as TGCAGCGTTGGGGGACTAGGAACAGATACGCAGTATTTT. Translated: CSVGGLGTDTQYF.

This clonotype was observed at least ten times. V gene TRBV7-6 combines with J gene TRBJ2-4, with TRBD2 matching over 9 bases. The CDR3 loop spans 16 amino acids. Per germline, CDR1 SGHVS and CDR2 FNYEAQ. V gave up 4 bases and J gave up 7 bases; unmatched junction bases: 11. This CDR3 reads CASSSPRGAGGNIQYF. For the CDR3, the DNA is TGTGCCAGCAGCTCCCCGCGGGGGGCGGGGGGGAACATTCAGTACTTC.

This clonotype has a handful of counts. The rearrangement joins TRBV15 to TRBJ1-2; D unresolved. Germline CDR1 LNHNV, CDR2 YYDKDF (reference sequence). The CDR3 contains 14 residues. Trimming cost V 0 bases and J 5 bases, with 10 bases left between them. The CDR3 loop reads CATSRDRRGYGYTF. CDR3 nucleotides: TGTGCCACCAGCAGAGATCGTCGAGGTTATGGCTACACCTTC.

This clonotype was picked up a small number of times. The chain carries TRBV5-4 and TRBJ2-3; perhaps TRBD2 as D (6 bases). CDR3 length: 15 amino acids. The germline V and J ends were trimmed by 4 bases and 7 bases, with 19 bases remaining between them. Germline CDR1 reads SGHNT; CDR2 reads YYREEE (reference sequence). DNA of the CDR3: TGTGCCAGCAGCGTTGCCGGGGGAAATCCAAATACGCAGTATTTT. Its translation is CASSVAGGNPNTQYF.

Many counts were recorded for this clonotype. The gene calls are TRBV7-9 and TRBJ1-2; 10 bases map to TRBD1. The J segment lost 7 bases and the V segment lost 5 bases, leaving 10 bases of the junction unmatched. The CDR3 is 15 residues long. The V gene's germline CDR1 is SEHNR and CDR2 FQNEAQ (reference sequence). The CDR3 DNA reads as TGTGCCAGCAGCCCACCGGGACAGGGGTTATCTGGCTACACCTTC. This translates into CASSPPGQGLSGYTF. The variable domain in full, with the rest retrieved from reference TRBV7-9 and TRBJ1-2, is DTGVSQNPRHKITKRGQNVTFRCDPISEHNRLYWYRQTLGQGPEFLTYFQNEAQLEKSRLLSDRFSAERPKGSFSTLEIQRTEQGDSAMYLCASSPPGQGLSGYTFGSGTRLTVV.

The CDR3 is CASSHTATGELFF. DNA for the CDR3: TGTGCCAGTAGTCACACGGCGACCGGGGAGCTGTTTTTT. The genes are TRBV19 and TRBJ2-2; D remains ambiguous. The CDR3 is 13 amino acids. Trimming left V 5 bases short and J 5 bases short, with 9 bases between. Germline V lookup: CDR1 LNHDA, CDR2 SQIVND (reference sequence). Combining the CDR3 with reference TRBV19 and TRBJ2-2 gives the whole variable domain DGGITQSPKYLFRKEGQNVTLSCEQNLNHDAMYWYRQDPGQGLRLIYYSQIVNDFQKGDIAEGYSVSREKKESFPLTVTSAQKNPTAFYLCASSHTATGELFFGEGSRLTVL.

The rearrangement uses TRBV4-3 and TRBJ1-4; 8 nucleotides agree with TRBD1. V trimming: 2 bases; J trimming: 5 bases; junction bases outside the gene matches: 10. Germline loops: CDR1 LGHNA, CDR2 YSLEER. This CDR3 has 17 residues. CDR3 loop: CASSQQPDRGPNEKLFF. CDR3 sequence (DNA): TGCGCCAGCAGCCAACAACCAGACAGGGGTCCGAATGAAAAACTGTTTTTT.

The chain's CDR3 is CASSELADSTDTQYF. DNA for the CDR3: TGTGCCAGTAGCGAACTAGCGGATAGCACAGATACGCAGTATTTT. This rearrangement joins TRBV19 to TRBJ2-3; 8 bases match TRBD2. Looked up from germline, CDR1 is LNHDA and CDR2 is SQIVND (reference sequence). After removal of 6 bases from V and 0 bases from J, the junction contained 5 bases not matched to a gene. The CDR3 is 15 residues long.

The table lists this clonotype with many counts. The chain couples TRBV7-2 to TRBJ2-3; a possible D gene is TRBD2 (5 bases). The germline V and J ends were trimmed by 4 bases and 0 bases, with 14 bases remaining between them. Germline CDR1 and CDR2: SGHTA and FQGNSA. The CDR3 runs 16 residues. CDR3 in DNA: TGTGCCAGCAGCTCCCCGAGTTGGACTAGCACAGATACGCAGTATTTT. Translation gives CASSSPSWTSTDTQYF.

The sample holds a few counts of this clonotype. The V call is TRBV11-3, the J call TRBJ2-5; D perhaps matches TRBD1 (5 bases). The CDR3 is 17 residues long. Per the germline V gene, CDR1 is SGHNT and CDR2 is YENEEA. V gave up 1 base and J gave up 3 bases, with 18 bases separating them. CDR3 sequence (DNA): TGTGCCAGCAGCTTAGCCGGACAAACCGCTCTCAAAGAGACCCAGTACTTC. Its translation is CASSLAGQTALKETQYF.

This clonotype has at least ten counts. This rearrangement joins TRBV27 to TRBJ2-3; tentatively, D is TRBD1 (6 bases). Deletions cut 6 bases from V and 6 bases from J, with 10 bases between. The CDR3 contains 12 residues. Germline CDR1 reads MNHEY; CDR2 reads SMNVEV (reference sequence). The CDR3 region is CASSRRGDTQYF. CDR3 DNA sequence: TGTGCCAGCAGCCGCAGGGGTGATACGCAGTATTTT.

There are many counts of this clonotype. The gene calls are TRBV14 and TRBJ1-4; unclear D gene. V gave up 4 bases and J gave up 6 bases, with 18 bases separating them. The CDR3 has 16 residues. Germline lookup yields CDR1 SGHDN and CDR2 FVKESK. DNA for the CDR3: TGTGCCAGCAGCCTTGGCCCACCACGCTCGCATGAAAAACTGTTTTTT. As protein: CASSLGPPRSHEKLFF. The full variable domain, rest sourced from reference TRBV14 and TRBJ1-4, is EAGVTQFPSHSVIEKGQTVTLRCDPISGHDNLYWYRRVMGKEIKFLLHFVKESKQDESGMPNNRFLAERTGGTYSTLKVQPAELEDSGVYFCASSLGPPRSHEKLFFGSGTQLSVL.

This sequence joins TRBV6-1 and TRBJ2-3; D is perhaps TRBD1 (5 bases). The CDR3 covers 12 residues. Looked up from germline, CDR1 is MNHNS and CDR2 is SASEGT. Trimming cost V 10 bases and J 2 bases, with 10 bases left between them. The CDR3 loop is CANRSNTDTQYF. DNA for the CDR3: TGTGCCAACAGGTCGAACACAGATACGCAGTATTTT.

V is TRBV7-9 and J is TRBJ1-2, with D possibly TRBD1 on 5 matching bases. The CDR3 spans 14 residues. Germline CDR1 SEHNR, CDR2 FQNEAQ (reference sequence). The V end was cut by 1 base, the J end by 8 bases, with 14 bases between. The CDR3 DNA is TGTGCCAGCAGCTTAGGGGACGGCGCATTAGGCTACACCTTC. Its translation: CASSLGDGALGYTF.